The following is a TCR beta chain sequence with its context. Under the authors' procedure: Estimated nucleated cell counts came from reference gene primer amplification. Data came from immunoSEQ multiplex PCR; TCRdb stores just in-frame clones and leaves some out. V, J and clone size were drawn from that table, and D and trimming were deduced from the DNA. Of roughly 240,000 clones listed, roughly four fifths are singletons. The sample is drawn from a study of blood T cell repertoires in COVID-19. In the study overall: Samples representing acute and convalescent COVID-19 were sourced from the United States, Italy and Spain. In each case, the material was cDNA or gDNA derived from T cells, B-cell-depleted T cells, or PBMCs.

The CDR3 is 15 residues long. Germline V gene data show CDR1 as SNHLY and CDR2 as FYNNEI. Trimming removed 3 bases at V and 1 base at J, with 10 bases between. The clonotype originates from a woman between 70 and 85 years old with acute or convalescent COVID-19. The sequenced sample was peripheral blood. This rearrangement joins TRBV2 to TRBJ1-5, with D hard to call. The chain's CDR3 is CASSEAGISNQPQHF. CDR3 nucleotides: TGTGCCAGCAGTGAGGCGGGGATAAGCAATCAGCCCCAGCATTTT.